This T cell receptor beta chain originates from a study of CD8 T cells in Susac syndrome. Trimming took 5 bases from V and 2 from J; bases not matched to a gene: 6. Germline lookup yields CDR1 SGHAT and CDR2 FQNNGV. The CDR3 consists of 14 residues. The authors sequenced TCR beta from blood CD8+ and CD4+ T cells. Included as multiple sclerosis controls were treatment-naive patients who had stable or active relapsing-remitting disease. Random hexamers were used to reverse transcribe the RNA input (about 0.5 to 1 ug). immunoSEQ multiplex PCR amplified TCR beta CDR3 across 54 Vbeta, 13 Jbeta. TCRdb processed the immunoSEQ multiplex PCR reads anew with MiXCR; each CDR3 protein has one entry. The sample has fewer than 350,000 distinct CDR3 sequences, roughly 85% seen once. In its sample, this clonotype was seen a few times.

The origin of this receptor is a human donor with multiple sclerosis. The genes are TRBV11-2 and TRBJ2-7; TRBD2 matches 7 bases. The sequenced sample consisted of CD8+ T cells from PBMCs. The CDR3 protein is CASSLGGTTYEQYF. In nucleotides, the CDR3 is TGTGCCAGCAGCCTCGGGGGGACTACCTACGAGCAGTACTTC.